Presented here are 16 T cell receptor beta chains from one specimen sequenced in a study of T cells in women clearing cervical HPV infection. Some clones are missing from TCRdb's copy, which holds only in-frame ones; the method was immunoSEQ multiplex PCR. The sample totals tens of thousands of clones. Sequencing was carried out using blood buffy coat. These receptors all come from a woman aged 18-70 years with a cervical HPV16 infection that either progressed to CIN3+ or cleared (not recorded which).

Note on this clone: The sequence runs out 3 residues before the end of the CDR3; the remainder is reconstructed from the germline J gene. This chain links TRBV5-3 with TRBJ2-3; 11 positions agree with TRBD1. TRBV5-3 is marked as an open reading frame, function uncertain. The CDR3 consists of 16 residues. Trimming cost V 0 bases and J 4 bases; bases outside gene matches: 4. CDR3 bases read: TGTGCCAGAAGCTTGGACCGGGACAGGGGGTCAGATACG. Translation: CARSLDRDRGSDT. The whole CDR3 protein is CARSLDRDRGSDTQYF.

Details on this clone: Read data end 3 residues before the CDR3 end; the end is taken from the germline J gene. This chain links TRBV4-1 with TRBJ1-5; the match to TRBD1 covers 12 bases. The V segment lost 0 bases and the J segment 2 bases; nucleotides outside the gene matches: 5. The CDR3 totals 18 residues. The germline gives CDR1 MGHRA, CDR2 YSYEKL. Partial CDR3 DNA: TGCGCCAGCAGCCAAGAGGGACAGGGGGCGGGGGGCAATCAGCCC. Translating gives CASSQEGQGAGGNQP. The entire CDR3 protein reads CASSQEGQGAGGNQPQHF.

Comment on this clone: The sequence runs out 3 residues before the end of the CDR3; the remainder is reconstructed from the germline J gene. The rearrangement links TRBV19 to TRBJ1-5; weak D call: TRBD1 (6 bases). V was clipped by 6 bases and J by 0 bases, with 15 bases between them. Germline CDR1 is LNHDA and CDR2 is SQIVND (reference sequence). The CDR3 totals 16 residues. Here the CDR3 reads CASRQGGLYSNQPQHF. CDR3 DNA, as far as it was read: TGTGCCAGTAGACAGGGAGGTTTGTATAGCAATCAGCCC.

About this clone: The CDR3 extends 3 residues past the end of the read, so its final part is completed from the germline J gene. The chain joins TRBV7-9 to TRBJ2-3, with no clear D. This CDR3 is built from 14 residues. Germline lookup yields CDR1 SEHNR and CDR2 FQNEAQ (reference sequence). The sequenced CDR3 bases are TGTGCCAGCAGCTTGCGACAAAACCAAGAGACG. Protein sequence: CASSLRQNQET. The full CDR3 is CASSLRQNQETQYF.

On this clone itself: The observed sequence ends 3 residues before the CDR3 terminus, with the missing tail filled in from the germline J gene. V gene TRBV28 combines with J gene TRBJ2-5, with 9 positions matching TRBD2. Germline V gives CDR1 MDHEN, CDR2 SYDVKM. Losses at the gene ends were 3 bases for V and 2 bases for J; bases not matched to a gene: 7. CDR3 size: 16 residues. Incomplete CDR3 DNA: TGTGCCAGCAGTTTTCGTAAGACTAGCGGACAAGAGACC. It codes for CASSFRKTSGQET. The whole CDR3 sequence reads CASSFRKTSGQETQYF.

About this clone itself: The CDR3 is cut off 3 residues early in the read; its end comes from the germline J gene. V is TRBV20-1 and J is TRBJ2-3, with 9 bases lining up with TRBD2. V shed 5 bases, J shed 3 bases, and the junction held 9 bases outside the gene matches. Germline values: CDR1 DFQATT, CDR2 SNEGSKA (reference sequence). The CDR3 sequence is 15 residues long. The CDR3 loop is CSAPPAGGPTDTQYF. The CDR3 bases that were read are TGCAGTGCTCCCCCGGCGGGAGGGCCGACAGATACG.

To note about this clone: The CDR3 end lies 3 residues beyond the end of the read and is filled in from the germline J gene. This sequence joins TRBV7-9 and TRBJ1-2; D remains ambiguous. This CDR3 is built from 10 residues. CDR1 and CDR2 (germline): SEHNR, FQNEAQ (reference sequence). CDR3 DNA, as far as it was read: TGTGCCAGCTCTCAAGCGGGC. Its translation: CASSQAG. The entire CDR3 protein reads CASSQAGYTF.

On this clone itself: With the read ending 3 residues before the CDR3 end, the germline J gene is used to fill in that end. The J gene is TRBJ1-1, the V gene TRBV6-4; D possibly corresponds to TRBD1 (5 bases). V shed 6 bases and J shed 5 bases, with 16 bases lying between them. The CDR3 loop spans 14 amino acids. Germline lookup yields CDR1 MRHNA and CDR2 SNTAGT. The CDR3 spells CASRIRASGTEAFF. CDR3 DNA (partial): TGTGCCAGCAGAATCAGGGCCTCTGGGACTGAA.

As for this clone: The read stops 3 residues short of the end of the CDR3; the missing end is completed from the germline J gene. The chain uses TRBV7-3 and TRBJ2-5, with 11 nucleotides matching TRBD2. V trimming: 2 bases; J trimming: 2 bases; junction bases outside the gene matches: 1. Germline assignment: CDR1 SGHTA and CDR2 FQGTGA. This CDR3 contains 15 residues. The covered CDR3 bases are TGTGCCAGCAGCTTACGACTAGCGGGGCAAGAGACC. Amino acid sequence: CASSLRLAGQET. The full CDR3 protein is CASSLRLAGQETQYF.

Turning to this clone: The read comes to an end 3 residues before the CDR3 does, leaving the germline J gene to fill in the end. V and J are TRBV2 and TRBJ2-3; tentatively, D is TRBD2 (6 bases). V lost 5 bases, J lost 2 bases, and 17 bases lay in between. Germline values: CDR1 SNHLY, CDR2 FYNNEI. This CDR3 comprises 16 residues. This chain's CDR3 is CASSPERLGNTDTQYF. The CDR3 DNA, read in part, is TGTGCCAGCAGTCCCGAAAGACTAGGAAACACAGATACG.

About this clone itself: From the germline J gene comes the end of the CDR3, since the read stops 3 residues before it. The chain links TRBV19 to TRBJ2-1; 8 nucleotides line up with TRBD2. The ends lost 3 bases at V and 2 bases at J; junction bases unmatched: 6. The CDR3 totals 16 residues. CDR1 and CDR2 from the germline V gene are LNHDA and SQIVND (reference sequence). The CDR3 reads CASSMDSGAPYNEQFF. Incomplete CDR3 DNA: TGTGCCAGTAGTATGGATAGCGGGGCCCCCTACAATGAG.

Comments on this clone: The read is 3 residues too short to cover the CDR3 end, so that end is filled in from the germline J gene. The J gene is TRBJ2-1, the V gene TRBV7-9; 12 bases agree with TRBD2. The CDR3 sequence is 15 residues long. Germline CDR1 is SEHNR and CDR2 is FQNEAQ (reference sequence). The junction had 8 bases not matched to a gene; V was cut back by 5 bases and J by 9 bases. The DNA read from the CDR3 is TGTGCCAGCAGCGCCCCCCTGGGACTAGCGGGTGAG. It encodes CASSAPLGLAGE. The complete CDR3 sequence is CASSAPLGLAGEQFF.

As to this clone: The read ends 3 residues shy of where the CDR3 ends; the end is completed using the germline J gene. The rearrangement uses TRBV7-9 and TRBJ2-3; TRBD1 aligns across 9 bases. The CDR3 runs 15 residues. Germline-derived CDR1 and CDR2 are SEHNR and FQNEAQ (reference sequence). The CDR3 DNA, read in part, is TGTGCCAGCAGCTTATCGGGACAGGGAGGAGAGACG. It is translated as CASSLSGQGGET. The entire CDR3 protein reads CASSLSGQGGETQYF.

In the case of this clone: The read ends 3 residues before the CDR3 terminus; that terminus is restored from the germline J gene. This chain connects TRBV20-1 to TRBJ2-1, with a weak D call TRBD1 (6 bases). Trimming cost V 5 bases and J 5 bases, with 25 bases left between them. Germline CDR1 and CDR2: DFQATT and SNEGSKA (reference sequence). The CDR3 consists of 17 residues. The sequenced CDR3 bases are TGCAGTGCTCCAGGGACATTTTTTTACGTAGACAACAATGAG. Its translation: CSAPGTFFYVDNNE. The whole CDR3 reads CSAPGTFFYVDNNEQFF.

With regard to this clone: The CDR3 end is not reached by the read, which stops 3 residues before it; the germline J gene fills it in. The V call is TRBV28, the J call TRBJ2-7, with D possibly matching TRBD1 (5 bases). The V gene's germline CDR1 is MDHEN and CDR2 SYDVKM. V dropped 5 bases and J dropped 6 bases, with 11 bases sitting between them. The length of the CDR3 is 12 residues. This CDR3 is CASSQRRVEQYF. The CDR3 bases that were read are TGTGCCAGCAGTCAACGCAGGGTCGAG.

As for this clone: The read ends 3 residues early relative to the CDR3; the germline J gene fills the gap. Other DNA sequences from this sample encode an identical CDR3 as well. The chain combines TRBV7-9 with TRBJ1-3; 7 nucleotides match TRBD1. Germline assignment: CDR1 SEHNR and CDR2 FQNEAQ (reference sequence). The CDR3 consists of 14 residues. J was trimmed by 4 bases and V by 8 bases; bases with no gene match: 8. CDR3 region: CASEPGQAGNTIYF. Incomplete CDR3 DNA: TGTGCCAGCGAGCCTGGACAGGCGGGAAACACC. Supplemented by reference TRBV7-9 and TRBJ1-3, the full variable domain reads DTGVSQNPRHKITKRGQNVTFRCDPISEHNRLYWYRQTLGQGPEFLTYFQNEAQLEKSRLLSDRFSAERPKGSFSTLEIQRTEQGDSAMYLCASEPGQAGNTIYFGEGSWLTVV.